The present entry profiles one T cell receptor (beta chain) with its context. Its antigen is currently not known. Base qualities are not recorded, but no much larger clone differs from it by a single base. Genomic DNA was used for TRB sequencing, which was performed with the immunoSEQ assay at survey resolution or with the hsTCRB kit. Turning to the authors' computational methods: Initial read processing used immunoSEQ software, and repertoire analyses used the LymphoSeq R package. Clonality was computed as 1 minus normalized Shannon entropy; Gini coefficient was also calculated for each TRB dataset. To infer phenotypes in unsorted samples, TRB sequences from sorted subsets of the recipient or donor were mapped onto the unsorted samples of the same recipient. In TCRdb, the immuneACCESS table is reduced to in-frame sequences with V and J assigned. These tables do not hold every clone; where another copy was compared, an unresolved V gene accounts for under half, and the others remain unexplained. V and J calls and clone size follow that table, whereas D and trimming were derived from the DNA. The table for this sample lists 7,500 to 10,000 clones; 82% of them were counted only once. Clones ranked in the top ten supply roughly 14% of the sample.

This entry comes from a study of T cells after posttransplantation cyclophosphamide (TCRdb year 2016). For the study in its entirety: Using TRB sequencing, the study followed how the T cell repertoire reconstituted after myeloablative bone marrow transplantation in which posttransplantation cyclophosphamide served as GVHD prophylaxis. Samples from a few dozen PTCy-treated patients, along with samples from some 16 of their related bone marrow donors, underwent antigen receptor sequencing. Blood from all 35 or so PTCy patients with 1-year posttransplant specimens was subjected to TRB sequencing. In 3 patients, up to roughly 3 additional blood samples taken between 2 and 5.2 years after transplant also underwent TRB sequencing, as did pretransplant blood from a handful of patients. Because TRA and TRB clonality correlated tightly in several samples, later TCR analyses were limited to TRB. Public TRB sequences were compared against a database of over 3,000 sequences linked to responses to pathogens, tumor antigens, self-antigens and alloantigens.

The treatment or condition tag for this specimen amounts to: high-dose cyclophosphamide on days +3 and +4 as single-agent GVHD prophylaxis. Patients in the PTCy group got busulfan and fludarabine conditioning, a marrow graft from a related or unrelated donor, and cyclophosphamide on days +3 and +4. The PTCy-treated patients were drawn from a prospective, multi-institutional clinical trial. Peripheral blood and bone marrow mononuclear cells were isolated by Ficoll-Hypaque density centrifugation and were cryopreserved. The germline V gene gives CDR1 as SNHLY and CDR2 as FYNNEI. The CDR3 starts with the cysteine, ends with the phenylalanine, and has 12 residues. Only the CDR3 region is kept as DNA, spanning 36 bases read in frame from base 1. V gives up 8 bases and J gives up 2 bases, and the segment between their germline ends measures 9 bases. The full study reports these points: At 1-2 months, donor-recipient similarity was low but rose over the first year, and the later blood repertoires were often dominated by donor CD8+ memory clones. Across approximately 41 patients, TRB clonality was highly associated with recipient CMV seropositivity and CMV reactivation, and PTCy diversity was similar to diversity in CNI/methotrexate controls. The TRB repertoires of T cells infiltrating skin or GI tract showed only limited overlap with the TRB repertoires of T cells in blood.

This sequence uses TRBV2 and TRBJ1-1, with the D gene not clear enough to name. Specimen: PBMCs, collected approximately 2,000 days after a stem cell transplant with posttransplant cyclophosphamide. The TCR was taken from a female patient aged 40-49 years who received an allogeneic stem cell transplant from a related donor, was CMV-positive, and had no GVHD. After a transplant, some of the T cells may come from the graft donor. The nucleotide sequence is TGTGCCAGCTCCGAGGCCAACACTGAAGCTTTCTTT. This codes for CASSEANTEAFF.